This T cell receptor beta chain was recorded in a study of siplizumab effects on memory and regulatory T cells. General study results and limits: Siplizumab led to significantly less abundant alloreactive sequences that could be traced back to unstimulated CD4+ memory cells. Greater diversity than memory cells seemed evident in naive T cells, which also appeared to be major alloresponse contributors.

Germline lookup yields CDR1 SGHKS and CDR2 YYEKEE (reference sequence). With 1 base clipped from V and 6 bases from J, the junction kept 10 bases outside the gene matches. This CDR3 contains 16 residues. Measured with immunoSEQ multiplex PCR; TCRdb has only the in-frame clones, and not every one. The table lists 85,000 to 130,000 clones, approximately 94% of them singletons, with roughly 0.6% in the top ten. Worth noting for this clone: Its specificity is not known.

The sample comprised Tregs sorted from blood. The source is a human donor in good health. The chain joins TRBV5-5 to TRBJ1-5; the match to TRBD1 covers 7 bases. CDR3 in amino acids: CASSLTSGQSGQPQHF. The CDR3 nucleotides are TGTGCCAGCAGCTTGACGTCGGGACAGTCTGGTCAGCCCCAGCATTTT.